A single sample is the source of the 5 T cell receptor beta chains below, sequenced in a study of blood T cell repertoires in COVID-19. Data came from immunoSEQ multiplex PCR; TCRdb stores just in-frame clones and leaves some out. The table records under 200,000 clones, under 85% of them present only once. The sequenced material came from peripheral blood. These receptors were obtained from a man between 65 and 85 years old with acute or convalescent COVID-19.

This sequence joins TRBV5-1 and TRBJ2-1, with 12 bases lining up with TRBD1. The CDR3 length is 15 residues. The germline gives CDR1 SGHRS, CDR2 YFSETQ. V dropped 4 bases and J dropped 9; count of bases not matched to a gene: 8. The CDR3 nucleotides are TGCGCCAGCAGCAACCGGGACAGGGGGCAGGTTGAGCAGTTCTTC. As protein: CASSNRDRGQVEQFF. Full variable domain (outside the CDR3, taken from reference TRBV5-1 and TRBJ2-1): KAGVTQTPRYLIKTRGQQVTLSCSPISGHRSVSWYQQTPGQGLQFLFEYFSETQRNKGNFPGRFSGRQFSNSRSEMNVSTLELGDSALYLCASSNRDRGQVEQFFGPGTRLTVL.

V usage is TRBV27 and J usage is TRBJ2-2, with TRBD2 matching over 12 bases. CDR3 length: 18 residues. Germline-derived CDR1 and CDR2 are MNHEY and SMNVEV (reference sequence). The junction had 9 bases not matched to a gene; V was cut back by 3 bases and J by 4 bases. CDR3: CASSFRASGGGGTGELFF. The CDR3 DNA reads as TGTGCCAGCAGTTTTCGGGCTAGCGGGGGGGGCGGCACCGGGGAGCTGTTTTTT.

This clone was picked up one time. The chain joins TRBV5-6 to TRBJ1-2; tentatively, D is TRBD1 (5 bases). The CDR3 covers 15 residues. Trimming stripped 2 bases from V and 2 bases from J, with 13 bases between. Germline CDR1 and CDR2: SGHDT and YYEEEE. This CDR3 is CASSLHGAGNYGYTF. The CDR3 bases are TGTGCCAGCAGCTTACATGGGGCCGGGAACTATGGCTACACCTTC.

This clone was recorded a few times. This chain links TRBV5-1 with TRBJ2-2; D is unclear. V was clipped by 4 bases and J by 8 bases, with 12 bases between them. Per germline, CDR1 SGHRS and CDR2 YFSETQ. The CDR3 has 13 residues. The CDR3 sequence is CASSPEIPGELFF. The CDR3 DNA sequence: TGCGCCAGCAGCCCCGAGATCCCTGGGGAGCTGTTTTTT.

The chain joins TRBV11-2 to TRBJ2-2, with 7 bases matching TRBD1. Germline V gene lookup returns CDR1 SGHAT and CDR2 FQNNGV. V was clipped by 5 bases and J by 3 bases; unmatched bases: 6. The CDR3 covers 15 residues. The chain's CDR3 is CASSQMGQYTGELFF. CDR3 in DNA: TGTGCCAGCAGCCAGATGGGACAGTACACCGGGGAGCTGTTTTTT.